Shown below are 25 T cell receptor beta chains from a single sample sequenced in a study of blood T cells in healthy people across ages. A sample-barcoded 5' primer and a J-beta primer mix were used in a second PCR of roughly 7 to 11 cycles. TCRdb re-derived calls from the 5' RACE reads in MiXCR, one entry per CDR3 protein. Among about 830,000 distinct CDR3 sequences listed, around 68% were seen once. Source material: blood. The source of these receptors is a man aged 30-40 years in good health.

For this clonotype: The germline gene is not matched at one end of the junction; a read error may be the cause. The rearrangement uses TRBV4-3 and TRBJ2-1, with D perhaps TRBD1 (6 bases). Germline CDR1 LGHNA, CDR2 YSLEER. There are 15 residues in the CDR3. CDR3 bases: TGCGCCAGCAACCACAGGGAGACTCTGGGGAATGAGCGGTTCTTC. Encoded protein: CASNHRETLGNERFF.

The rearrangement links TRBV20-1 to TRBJ2-3; possible D gene TRBD1, 6 bases. V was trimmed by 3 bases and J by 4 bases, leaving 14 bases between them. The CDR3 length is 14 residues. Germline CDR1 DFQATT, CDR2 SNEGSKA (reference sequence). The CDR3 DNA is TGCAGTGCTAGGAGAAGAGGGGGTGCAGATACGCAGTATTTT. Its protein product is CSARRRGGADTQYF.

This chain joins TRBV27 and TRBJ2-7, with 8 bases fitting TRBD1. This CDR3 is built from 14 residues. The germline gives CDR1 MNHEY, CDR2 SMNVEV (reference sequence). The ends lost 5 bases at V and 1 base at J; junction bases unmatched: 4. CDR3 sequence (DNA): TGTGCCAGCAGTGTGGACAGGGTATCCTACGAGCAGTACTTC. Its protein is CASSVDRVSYEQYF.

This sequence joins TRBV10-3 and TRBJ2-7, with 11 nucleotides matching TRBD2. V shed 7 bases and J 2 bases; nucleotides not matched to a gene: 4. The germline V gene has CDR1 ENHRY and CDR2 SYGVKD. The CDR3 contains 14 residues. The CDR3, as DNA: TGTGCCATCAAGCTAGCGGGGGGTCCCTACGAGCAGTACTTC. It yields the protein CAIKLAGGPYEQYF.

A word on this clonotype: Given a much more abundant clone one base away, this may be a read error. This chain uses TRBV29-1 with TRBJ2-7, with 8 bases that match TRBD2. CDR1 is SQVTM, CDR2 ANQGSEA, per germline. J gave up 3 bases and V 3 bases, and 4 bases lay outside the gene matches. The CDR3 covers 13 residues. The CDR3 sequence is CSVDTGGVYEQYF. Written as DNA, the CDR3 is TGCAGCGTTGACACGGGGGGGGTCTACGAGCAGTACTTC.

The table lists this clonotype with a few counts. The genes are TRBV28 and TRBJ2-5, with 9 bases fitting TRBD1. The J call may be mistaken, given a closer DNA end match to TRBJ2-7. The CDR3 runs 12 residues. CDR1 is MDHEN and CDR2 is SYDVKM in the germline V gene. CDR3: CASLDRGHEQYF. CDR3 sequence (DNA): TGTGCCAGCTTGGACAGGGGCCACGAGCAGTACTTC.

This clonotype was detected once. The rearrangement joins TRBV10-3 to TRBJ1-1; D is perhaps TRBD1 (5 bases). The CDR3 has 16 amino acids. Trimming took off 2 bases at V and 0 bases at J, with 13 bases between the two ends. The V gene's germline CDR1 is ENHRY and CDR2 SYGVKD. The CDR3 sequence: CAISEPYRGLNTEAFF. In nucleotides, the CDR3 is TGTGCCATCAGTGAGCCCTATCGGGGGTTGAACACTGAAGCTTTCTTT.

A note on this clonotype: At one boundary the junction diverges from the germline segment, which might be a read error. V usage is TRBV6-5 and J usage is TRBJ2-4; no clear D gene. The CDR3 length is 10 residues. In germline, CDR1 is MNHEY, CDR2 SVGAGI. The CDR3: CRESKNIQYF. DNA of the CDR3: TGCCGAGAGTCAAAAAACATTCAGTACTTC.

The chain uses TRBV25-1 and TRBJ2-1; 8 bases fit TRBD2. Germline trimming cut 5 bases from V and 0 bases from J; bases unmatched to any gene: 3. The CDR3 consists of 15 residues. The V gene's germline CDR1 is MGHDK and CDR2 SYGVNS. The CDR3 DNA sequence: TGTGCCAGCAGTAAGAGCGGGGGCTCCTACAATGAGCAGTTCTTC. Amino acid sequence: CASSKSGGSYNEQFF.

The V and J genes are TRBV10-3 and TRBJ2-5, with 9 bases fitting TRBD2. The CDR3 is 16 residues long. The V and J ends lost 0 bases and 1 base, in that order; junction bases with no gene match: 3. Per the germline V gene, CDR1 is ENHRY and CDR2 is SYGVKD. CDR3 protein: CAISESPSGAQETQYF. Written as DNA, the CDR3 is TGTGCCATCAGTGAGTCGCCTAGCGGGGCCCAAGAGACCCAGTACTTC.

J is TRBJ2-2 and V is TRBV12-3 or TRBV12-4; D call uncertain. The CDR3 covers 13 residues. Trimming cost V 2 bases and J 6 bases, with 7 bases left between them. In DNA form, the CDR3 reads TGTGCCAGCAGTTTATACGTGTCCGGGGAGCTGTTTTTT. Translated, it gives CASSLYVSGELFF.

The chain carries TRBV21-1 and TRBJ2-1; TRBD1 was called by the table and not checked on the DNA. The J call is doubtful: the DNA matches TRBJ2-7 better. TRBV21-1 is a pseudogene. The CDR3 consists of 16 residues. The CDR3 coding sequence is TGTGCCAGCAGCAGTGACAGGGGGAGCTTCTACAATGAGCAGTACTTC. Its protein product is CASSSDRGSFYNEQYF.

This clonotype has only one observation. This sequence joins TRBV4-2 and TRBJ2-3, with D possibly matching TRBD2 (5 bases). V was trimmed by 0 bases and J by 1 base, leaving 11 bases between them. The CDR3 length is 16 residues. Germline V lookup: CDR1 LGHNA, CDR2 YNFKEQ. The CDR3 loop is CASSQDRIGGTDTQYF. For the CDR3, the DNA is TGTGCCAGCAGCCAAGATAGGATCGGGGGCACAGATACGCAGTATTTT.

The V and J genes are TRBV20-1 and TRBJ2-1, with 10 bases matching TRBD2. The V gene's germline CDR1 is DFQATT and CDR2 SNEGSKA (reference sequence). J gave up 13 bases and V 6 bases, and 15 bases lay outside the gene matches. This CDR3 spans 14 amino acids. The CDR3 coding sequence is TGCAGTGCGGGTAGCGGGGGGTCGGGGAAGACCCAGTTCTTC. Its translation is CSAGSGGSGKTQFF.

The chain couples TRBV7-2 to TRBJ2-7; TRBD2 agrees at 14 bases. Unmatched junction bases numbered 7, after V lost 5 bases and J lost 4 bases. The length of the CDR3 is 16 residues. Germline CDR1 is SGHTA and CDR2 is FQGNSA. CDR3 sequence (DNA): TGTGCCAGCAGCGTGGTAGGGACTAGCGGGGGTTACGAGCAGTACTTC. This gives the protein CASSVVGTSGGYEQYF.

The chain links TRBV15 to TRBJ2-7, with D unclear. Germline V gene data show CDR1 as LNHNV and CDR2 as YYDKDF (reference sequence). V shed 3 bases and J shed 2 bases, with 14 bases lying between them. CDR3 length: 15 residues. CDR3 amino acids: CATSSFPKVTYEQYF. Written as DNA, the CDR3 is TGTGCCACCAGCAGCTTCCCTAAGGTGACCTACGAGCAGTACTTC.

The V and J genes are TRBV5-1 and TRBJ2-7, with 7 bases identical to TRBD2. TRBJ2-5 explains the end of the DNA better; the J call may be wrong. CDR3 length: 14 residues. Looked up from germline, CDR1 is SGHRS and CDR2 is YFSETQ. The CDR3 DNA reads as TGCGCCAGCAGCTTGGAGACTAGCTCCGAGACCCAGTACTTC. This sequence encodes CASSLETSSETQYF.

The J gene is TRBJ1-4, the V gene TRBV21-1. TRBV21-1 is a listed pseudogene. CDR3 length: 17 amino acids. This CDR3 is CASSKGRTSPTNEKLFF. The CDR3, as DNA: TGTGCCAGCAGCAAAGGCAGGACCTCCCCAACTAATGAAAAACTGTTTTTT.

This chain connects TRBV29-1 to TRBJ1-2; tentative D call: TRBD1 (6 bases). Germline loops: CDR1 SQVTM, CDR2 ANQGSEA. CDR3 size: 12 residues. Trimming took 3 bases from V and 2 from J, leaving 7 bases between them. The CDR3 bases are TGCAGCGTTGACACAGGGAACTATGGCTACACCTTC. Its translation is CSVDTGNYGYTF.

This clonotype was picked up one time. The chain is built from TRBV6-2 or TRBV6-3 and TRBJ2-7; the D is unclear. The end of the DNA is better explained by TRBJ2-5, so the J call may be wrong. The CDR3 covers 14 residues. Germline V lookup: CDR1 MNHEY, CDR2 SVGEGT. CDR3 bases: TGTGCCAGCAGTTCCGGCGCCCAGGTCGCGACCCAGTACTTC. As protein: CASSSGAQVATQYF.

With regard to this clonotype: One junction end disagrees with the germline gene, perhaps due to a read error. This chain links TRBV20-1 with TRBJ2-5; TRBD2 is a possible D gene (6 bases). The CDR3 contains 12 residues. Germline values: CDR1 DFQATT, CDR2 SNEGSKA (reference sequence). In nucleotides, the CDR3 is TGCAGTGCAAGAGGTGCGGGGCAGATTCAGTACTTC. This sequence encodes CSARGAGQIQYF.

Only a few counts were recorded for this clonotype. V and J are TRBV6-2 or TRBV6-3 and TRBJ2-7; weak D call: TRBD2 (6 bases). The CDR3 consists of 13 residues. Trimming pared 5 bases from V and 3 bases from J, leaving 11 bases between. In germline, CDR1 is MNHEY, CDR2 SVGEGT. The CDR3 sequence is CASSRDLDYEQYF. Written as DNA, the CDR3 is TGTGCCAGCAGTCGGGACTTGGACTACGAGCAGTACTTC.

This chain joins TRBV6-2 or TRBV6-3 and TRBJ2-1; weak D call: TRBD1 (5 bases). The germline V and J ends were trimmed by 6 bases and 5 bases, with 14 bases remaining between them. Germline CDR1 MNHEY, CDR2 SVGEGT. This CDR3 is 14 amino acids long. CDR3 residues: CASRPRAVDNEQFF. The CDR3, as DNA: TGTGCCAGCAGACCCAGGGCGGTGGACAATGAGCAGTTCTTC.

The V call is TRBV6-1, the J call TRBJ2-3; D remains ambiguous. The CDR3 sequence is 14 residues long. Germline V gene sequence: CDR1 MNHNS, CDR2 SASEGT. The germline V and J ends were trimmed by 5 bases and 1 base, with 10 bases remaining between them. CDR3 coding DNA: TGTGCCAGCAGTACCATGTTAGGCACAGATACGCAGTATTTT. This sequence encodes CASSTMLGTDTQYF.

This sequence joins TRBV6-5 and TRBJ2-7, with 8 positions matching TRBD1. Germline CDR1 and CDR2: MNHEY and SVGAGI. This CDR3 has 17 amino acids. J was trimmed by 7 bases and V by 0 bases; bases with no gene match: 14. The CDR3 nucleotides read TGTGCCAGCAGTTACTCCCGGGGACAGGAGGCTCGGAATGAGCAGTACTTC. Residues: CASSYSRGQEARNEQYF.